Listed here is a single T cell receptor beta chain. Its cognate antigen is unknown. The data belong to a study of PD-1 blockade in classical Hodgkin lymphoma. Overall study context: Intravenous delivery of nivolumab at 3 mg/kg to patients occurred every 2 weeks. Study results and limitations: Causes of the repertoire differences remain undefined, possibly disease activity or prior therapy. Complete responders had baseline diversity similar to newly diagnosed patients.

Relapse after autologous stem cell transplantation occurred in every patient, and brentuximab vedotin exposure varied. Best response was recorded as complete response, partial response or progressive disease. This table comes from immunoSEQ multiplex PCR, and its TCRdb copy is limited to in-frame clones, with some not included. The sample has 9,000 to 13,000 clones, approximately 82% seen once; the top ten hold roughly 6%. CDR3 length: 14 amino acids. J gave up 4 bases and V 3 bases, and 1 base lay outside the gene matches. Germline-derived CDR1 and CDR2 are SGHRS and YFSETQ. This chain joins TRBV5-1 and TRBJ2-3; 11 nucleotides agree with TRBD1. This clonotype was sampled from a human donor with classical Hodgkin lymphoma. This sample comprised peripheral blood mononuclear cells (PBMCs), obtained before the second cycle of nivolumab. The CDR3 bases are TGCGCCAGCAGCTGGACAGGGGGCGCAGATACGCAGTATTTT. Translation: CASSWTGGADTQYF.